Listed below are T cell receptor beta chains from one sample, sequenced in a study of OX40 agonist ivuxolimab in advanced cancers. Libraries were prepared by immunoSEQ multiplex PCR; TCRdb keeps only in-frame clonotypes and omits some of them. The table shows about 69,000 clones, with about nine tenths occurring only once. Specimen: CD4+ or CD8+ T cells sorted from blood, collected in a trial of the OX40 agonist ivuxolimab. The receptor set was obtained from an adult with an advanced solid tumor such as melanoma, head and neck, liver or kidney cancer. CDR3s include the opening cysteine and the closing phenylalanine or tryptophan. The order of the fields is V gene, J gene, clone size, D gene, CDR3 protein, CDR3 DNA. A D gene is named only where the DNA matches it firmly. Size values are once, few and many counts, or a class for expanded clones, and some rows have none.

V gene: TRBV6-1
J gene: TRBJ1-1
clone size: -
D gene: TRBD1
CDR3 protein: CASSNTGGGRTEAFF
CDR3 DNA: TGTGCCAGCAGTAATACAGGGGGCGGTCGCACTGAAGCTTTCTTT

V gene: TRBV19
J gene: TRBJ1-3
clone size: -
D gene: -
CDR3 protein: CASSMGASGNTIYF
CDR3 DNA: TGTGCCAGTAGTATGGGTGCCTCTGGAAACACCATATATTTT

V gene: TRBV9
J gene: TRBJ1-5
clone size: -
D gene: TRBD1
CDR3 protein: CASSGGGDQPQHF
CDR3 DNA: TGTGCCAGCAGCGGAGGGGGCGATCAGCCCCAGCATTTT

V gene: TRBV30
J gene: TRBJ2-7
clone size: -
D gene: -
CDR3 protein: CAWSVATGEQYF
CDR3 DNA: TGTGCCTGGAGTGTAGCCACCGGCGAGCAGTACTTC

V gene: TRBV19
J gene: TRBJ2-2
clone size: -
D gene: -
CDR3 protein: CASSMGGTGELFF
CDR3 DNA: TGTGCCAGTAGTATGGGCGGGACCGGGGAGCTGTTTTTT

V gene: TRBV11-2
J gene: TRBJ2-1
clone size: -
D gene: -
CDR3 protein: CASSPRTLSSYNEQFF
CDR3 DNA: TGTGCCAGCAGCCCCCGGACTCTTAGCTCCTACAATGAGCAGTTCTTC

V gene: TRBV7-2
J gene: TRBJ2-7
clone size: -
D gene: TRBD1
CDR3 protein: CASSYDRGDYEQYF
CDR3 DNA: TGTGCCAGCAGCTACGACAGGGGCGACTACGAGCAGTACTTC

V gene: TRBV7-2
J gene: TRBJ1-4
clone size: -
D gene: -
CDR3 protein: CASSFSRSNEKLFF
CDR3 DNA: TGTGCCAGCAGCTTCTCCCGTTCTAATGAAAAACTGTTTTTT

V gene: TRBV4-2
J gene: TRBJ2-7
clone size: few
D gene: TRBD2
CDR3 protein: CASSPRLAGGYEQYF
CDR3 DNA: TGTGCCAGCAGCCCGCGACTAGCGGGGGGCTACGAGCAGTACTTC

V gene: TRBV27
J gene: TRBJ1-1
clone size: -
D gene: -
CDR3 protein: CASSSWNTEAFF
CDR3 DNA: TGTGCCAGCAGTTCTTGGAACACTGAAGCTTTCTTT

V gene: TRBV2
J gene: TRBJ2-2
clone size: -
D gene: TRBD2
CDR3 protein: CASSGLAGANTGELFF
CDR3 DNA: TGTGCCAGCAGTGGACTAGCGGGAGCGAACACCGGGGAGCTGTTTTTT

V gene: TRBV9
J gene: TRBJ1-1
clone size: once
D gene: TRBD1
CDR3 protein: CASSGQGFTEAFF
CDR3 DNA: TGTGCCAGCAGCGGACAGGGTTTCACTGAAGCTTTCTTT

V gene: TRBV7-2
J gene: TRBJ2-2
clone size: -
D gene: -
CDR3 protein: CASSLRHTNTGELFF
CDR3 DNA: TGTGCCAGCAGCTTACGGCATACAAACACCGGGGAGCTGTTTTTT

V gene: TRBV4-2
J gene: TRBJ2-7
clone size: -
D gene: -
CDR3 protein: CASSQAGTVPFF
CDR3 DNA: TGTGCCAGCAGCCAAGCGGGCACAGTCCCATTCTTC

V gene: TRBV11-3
J gene: TRBJ2-7
clone size: -
D gene: TRBD2
CDR3 protein: CASSKGLTYEQYF
CDR3 DNA: TGTGCCAGCAGCAAGGGACTAACATACGAGCAGTACTTC

V gene: TRBV5-4
J gene: TRBJ1-6
clone size: -
D gene: TRBD1
CDR3 protein: CASSLGTGQNSPLHF
CDR3 DNA: TGTGCCAGCAGCTTGGGGACAGGGCAAAATTCACCCCTCCACTTT

V gene: TRBV5-4
J gene: TRBJ2-1
clone size: -
D gene: -
CDR3 protein: CASSQEGWDEQFF
CDR3 DNA: TGCGCCAGCAGCCAAGAGGGGTGGGATGAGCAGTTCTTC

V gene: TRBV18
J gene: TRBJ1-5
clone size: -
D gene: TRBD1
CDR3 protein: CASSPGQGADAQHF
CDR3 DNA: TGTGCCAGCTCCCCGGGACAGGGGGCTGATGCCCAGCATTTT

V gene: TRBV4-2
J gene: TRBJ1-2
clone size: -
D gene: TRBD1
CDR3 protein: CASSPRTGANYGYTF
CDR3 DNA: TGTGCCAGCAGCCCCAGGACAGGAGCTAACTATGGCTACACCTTC

V gene: TRBV5-1
J gene: TRBJ1-1
clone size: -
D gene: TRBD1
CDR3 protein: CASSMGQGAEAFF
CDR3 DNA: TGCGCCAGCAGCATGGGACAGGGGGCTGAAGCTTTCTTT

V gene: TRBV7-3
J gene: TRBJ2-7
clone size: -
D gene: -
CDR3 protein: CASSSWGAEQYF
CDR3 DNA: TGTGCCAGCAGCTCCTGGGGGGCCGAGCAGTACTTC

V gene: TRBV5-1
J gene: TRBJ2-1
clone size: -
D gene: -
CDR3 protein: CASSASFSYNEQFF
CDR3 DNA: TGCGCCAGCAGCGCTAGTTTCTCCTACAATGAGCAGTTCTTC

V gene: TRBV7-2
J gene: TRBJ1-5
clone size: -
D gene: -
CDR3 protein: CASSRGLDSNQPQHF
CDR3 DNA: TGTGCCAGCAGCCGGGGACTAGATAGCAATCAGCCCCAGCATTTT

V gene: TRBV7-2
J gene: TRBJ2-2
clone size: -
D gene: -
CDR3 protein: CASSSNANTGELFF
CDR3 DNA: TGTGCCAGCAGCTCGAACGCGAACACCGGGGAGCTGTTTTTT

V gene: TRBV7-8
J gene: TRBJ1-1
clone size: -
D gene: TRBD1
CDR3 protein: CASSLRDRGSNTEAFF
CDR3 DNA: TGTGCCAGCAGCTTGAGGGACAGGGGGAGTAACACTGAAGCTTTCTTT

V gene: TRBV12-5
J gene: TRBJ2-1
clone size: -
D gene: -
CDR3 protein: CASGFRGNNEQFF
CDR3 DNA: TGTGCTAGTGGTTTCCGGGGGAACAATGAGCAGTTCTTC

V gene: TRBV7-2
J gene: TRBJ1-6
clone size: -
D gene: -
CDR3 protein: CASSLGVAALAPLHF
CDR3 DNA: TGTGCCAGCAGCTTAGGGGTGGCCGCCCTGGCGCCCCTCCACTTT

V gene: TRBV28
J gene: TRBJ2-7
clone size: -
D gene: TRBD1
CDR3 protein: CASTTGTGANEQYF
CDR3 DNA: TGTGCCAGCACGACCGGGACAGGGGCCAACGAGCAGTACTTC

V gene: TRBV30
J gene: TRBJ1-5
clone size: -
D gene: -
CDR3 protein: CAWSVGGSSNQPQHF
CDR3 DNA: TGTGCCTGGAGTGTAGGAGGCAGTAGCAATCAGCCCCAGCATTTT

V gene: TRBV6-1
J gene: TRBJ2-2
clone size: -
D gene: TRBD2
CDR3 protein: CASSIAGGNTGELFF
CDR3 DNA: TGTGCCAGCAGTATAGCGGGGGGTAATACCGGGGAGCTGTTTTTT

V gene: TRBV6-1
J gene: TRBJ1-2
clone size: -
D gene: -
CDR3 protein: CASSYGGNYGYTF
CDR3 DNA: TGTGCCAGCAGTTATGGCGGTAACTATGGCTACACCTTC

V gene: TRBV30
J gene: TRBJ1-5
clone size: few
D gene: -
CDR3 protein: CAWSSSGGNQPQHF
CDR3 DNA: TGTGCCTGGAGTTCCAGTGGGGGTAATCAGCCCCAGCATTTT

V gene: TRBV19
J gene: TRBJ1-5
clone size: few
D gene: TRBD1
CDR3 protein: CASIGQGAQPQHF
CDR3 DNA: TGTGCCAGCATAGGACAGGGGGCCCAGCCCCAGCATTTT

V gene: TRBV27
J gene: TRBJ2-5
clone size: -
D gene: -
CDR3 protein: CASSFLADKETQYF
CDR3 DNA: TGTGCCAGCAGTTTTTTAGCGGACAAAGAGACCCAGTACTTC

V gene: TRBV6-6
J gene: TRBJ1-3
clone size: -
D gene: -
CDR3 protein: CASMRGNTIYF
CDR3 DNA: TGTGCCAGCATGCGTGGAAACACCATATATTTT

V gene: TRBV27
J gene: TRBJ2-1
clone size: -
D gene: TRBD2
CDR3 protein: CASSKKTSGSRNEQFF
CDR3 DNA: TGTGCCAGCAGCAAAAAGACTAGCGGGAGTCGCAATGAGCAGTTCTTC

V gene: TRBV9
J gene: TRBJ2-7
clone size: once
D gene: -
CDR3 protein: CASSRDGSSYEQYF
CDR3 DNA: TGTGCCAGCAGCCGGGACGGGAGCTCCTACGAGCAGTACTTC

V gene: TRBV5-4
J gene: TRBJ2-3
clone size: -
D gene: -
CDR3 protein: CASSLGAGNTDTQYF
CDR3 DNA: TGTGCCAGCAGCTTGGGTGCAGGGAACACAGATACGCAGTATTTT

V gene: TRBV25-1
J gene: TRBJ2-1
clone size: once
D gene: -
CDR3 protein: CASRPGGLGEQFF
CDR3 DNA: TGTGCCAGCAGGCCGGGGGGCCTAGGGGAGCAGTTCTTC

V gene: TRBV28
J gene: TRBJ1-1
clone size: -
D gene: -
CDR3 protein: CASSPTQMVGTEAFF
CDR3 DNA: TGTGCCAGCAGTCCAACCCAGATGGTTGGCACTGAAGCTTTCTTT

V gene: TRBV11-2
J gene: TRBJ1-2
clone size: -
D gene: -
CDR3 protein: CASSLAGQSGYTF
CDR3 DNA: TGTGCCAGCAGCTTAGCAGGGCAGAGTGGCTACACCTTC

V gene: TRBV7-9
J gene: TRBJ1-5
clone size: -
D gene: TRBD1
CDR3 protein: CASSAGTVSNQPQHF
CDR3 DNA: TGTGCCAGCAGCGCCGGGACAGTTAGCAATCAGCCCCAGCATTTT

V gene: TRBV18
J gene: TRBJ1-1
clone size: -
D gene: -
CDR3 protein: CASSPQGQNTEAFF
CDR3 DNA: TGTGCCAGCTCACCCCAGGGACAGAACACTGAAGCTTTCTTT

V gene: TRBV7-8
J gene: TRBJ1-2
clone size: -
D gene: -
CDR3 protein: CASSLVRSASGYTF
CDR3 DNA: TGTGCCAGCAGCCTCGTCCGGAGCGCGTCTGGCTACACCTTC

V gene: TRBV19
J gene: TRBJ1-1
clone size: -
D gene: TRBD1
CDR3 protein: CASCDRGRGGSEAFF
CDR3 DNA: TGTGCCAGTTGCGACAGGGGGCGCGGAGGATCTGAAGCTTTCTTT

V gene: TRBV6-5
J gene: TRBJ1-5
clone size: -
D gene: -
CDR3 protein: CASGVRSTNQPQHF
CDR3 DNA: TGTGCCAGCGGCGTTCGGAGTACAAATCAGCCCCAGCATTTT

V gene: TRBV19
J gene: TRBJ1-5
clone size: -
D gene: TRBD1
CDR3 protein: CASSTQGDLGPQHF
CDR3 DNA: TGTGCCAGTAGTACGCAGGGGGACCTTGGGCCCCAGCATTTT

V gene: TRBV30
J gene: TRBJ2-1
clone size: -
D gene: TRBD2
CDR3 protein: CAWSGGGGINEQFF
CDR3 DNA: TGTGCCTGGAGTGGCGGGGGGGGTATAAATGAGCAGTTCTTC

V gene: TRBV27
J gene: TRBJ2-1
clone size: -
D gene: TRBD2
CDR3 protein: CASSRSGTSGMSYNEQFF
CDR3 DNA: TGTGCCAGCAGCCGATCCGGGACTAGCGGGATGTCCTACAATGAGCAGTTCTTC

V gene: TRBV7-9
J gene: TRBJ2-1
clone size: -
D gene: -
CDR3 protein: CASSLDGRSYNEQFF
CDR3 DNA: TGTGCCAGCAGCTTAGACGGACGCTCCTACAATGAGCAGTTCTTC

V gene: TRBV7-2
J gene: TRBJ2-3
clone size: once
D gene: -
CDR3 protein: CASSLGGTSTDTQYF
CDR3 DNA: TGTGCCAGCAGCTTAGGCGGTACTAGCACAGATACGCAGTATTTT

V gene: TRBV18
J gene: TRBJ2-3
clone size: -
D gene: -
CDR3 protein: CASSLDYTDTDTQYF
CDR3 DNA: TGTGCCAGCTCGCTCGACTACACAGACACAGATACGCAGTATTTT

V gene: TRBV19
J gene: TRBJ1-2
clone size: once
D gene: -
CDR3 protein: CASTSAEKRGYGYTF
CDR3 DNA: TGTGCCAGTACCTCAGCGGAGAAGAGGGGCTATGGCTACACCTTC

V gene: TRBV7-2
J gene: TRBJ2-1
clone size: -
D gene: TRBD2
CDR3 protein: CASSLGGRVEQFF
CDR3 DNA: TGTGCCAGCAGCTTAGGCGGGAGGGTGGAGCAGTTCTTC

V gene: TRBV7-9
J gene: TRBJ2-1
clone size: once
D gene: TRBD1
CDR3 protein: CASSPGTGRYNEQFF
CDR3 DNA: TGTGCCAGCAGCCCGGGGACAGGCCGATACAATGAGCAGTTCTTC

V gene: TRBV7-9
J gene: TRBJ2-3
clone size: -
D gene: TRBD2
CDR3 protein: CASSLGTSGANTQYF
CDR3 DNA: TGTGCCAGCAGCTTAGGGACTAGCGGGGCAAATACGCAGTATTTT

V gene: TRBV4-1
J gene: TRBJ2-3
clone size: -
D gene: -
CDR3 protein: CASSQNYGTDTQYF
CDR3 DNA: TGCGCCAGCAGCCAAAATTACGGCACAGATACGCAGTATTTT

V gene: TRBV6-6
J gene: TRBJ1-6
clone size: -
D gene: -
CDR3 protein: CASGGNNSPLHF
CDR3 DNA: TGTGCCAGCGGAGGAAATAATTCACCCCTCCACTTT